This note documents a single T cell receptor beta chain sequence. The data originate from a study of blood T cell repertoires in COVID-19. Looking at the study overall: Samples of COVID-19 (acute and convalescent) were obtained from the United States, Italy and Spain. Sources were T cells, B-cell-depleted T cells, or PBMCs; the material itself was cDNA or gDNA.

In the authors' workflow: It was from reference gene primer amplification that nucleated cell counts were estimated. Assay used: immunoSEQ multiplex PCR; TCRdb lists only in-frame clones, some missing. V and J calls and clone size are those listed in that table; D and trimming were worked out from the DNA. The sample holds around 100,000 clones, about 90% seen once. This receptor was taken from a man aged 30 to 39 in a cohort sampled during active COVID-19. The sequenced sample consisted of peripheral blood.

CDR3 sequence (DNA): TGCGCCAGCAGTGCCGGGACAGGGGTTTCGAGAGGCTACACCTTC. The encoded protein is CASSAGTGVSRGYTF. V gene TRBV10-2 combines with J gene TRBJ1-2; 10 nucleotides line up with TRBD1. With 4 bases clipped from V and 8 bases from J, the junction kept 10 bases outside the gene matches. The length of the CDR3 is 15 residues. Germline V gene data show CDR1 as WSHSY and CDR2 as SAAADI.